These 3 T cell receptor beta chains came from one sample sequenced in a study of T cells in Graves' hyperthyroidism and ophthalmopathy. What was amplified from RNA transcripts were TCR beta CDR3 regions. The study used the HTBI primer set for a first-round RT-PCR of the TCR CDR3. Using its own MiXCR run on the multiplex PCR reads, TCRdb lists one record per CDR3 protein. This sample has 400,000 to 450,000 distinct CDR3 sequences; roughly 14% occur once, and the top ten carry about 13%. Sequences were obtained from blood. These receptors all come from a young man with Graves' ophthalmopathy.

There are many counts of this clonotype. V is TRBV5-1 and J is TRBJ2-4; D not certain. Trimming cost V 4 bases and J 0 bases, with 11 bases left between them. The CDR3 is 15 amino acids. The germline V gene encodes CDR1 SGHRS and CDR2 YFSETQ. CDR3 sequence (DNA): TGCGCCAGCAGCCCGTCGACTTTAGCCAAAAACATTCAGTACTTC. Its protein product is CASSPSTLAKNIQYF.

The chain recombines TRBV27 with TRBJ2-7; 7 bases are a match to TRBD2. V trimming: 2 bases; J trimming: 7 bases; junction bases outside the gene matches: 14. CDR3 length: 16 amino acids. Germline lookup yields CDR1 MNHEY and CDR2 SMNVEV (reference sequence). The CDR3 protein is CASSLGGGAPSGEQYF. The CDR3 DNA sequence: TGTGCCAGCAGTTTAGGGGGAGGGGCTCCCTCCGGGGAGCAGTACTTC.

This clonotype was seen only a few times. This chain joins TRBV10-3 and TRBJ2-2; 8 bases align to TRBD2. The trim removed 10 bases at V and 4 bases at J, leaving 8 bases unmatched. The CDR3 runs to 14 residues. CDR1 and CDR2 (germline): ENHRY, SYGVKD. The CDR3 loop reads CATFELAATGELFF. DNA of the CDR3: TGTGCCACATTCGAACTAGCGGCCACCGGGGAGCTGTTTTTT.